This T cell receptor beta chain appears in the sequencing data of a study of blood T cell repertoires in COVID-19. Background on the study: Acute and convalescent COVID-19 samples came from the United States, Italy and Spain. The cDNA or gDNA used as material had been derived from T cells, B-cell-depleted T cells, or PBMCs.

The CDR3 runs to 15 residues. Germline CDR1 is SGHRS and CDR2 is YFSETQ. V shed 1 base, J shed 8 bases, and the junction held 9 bases outside the gene matches. Authors' data handling: Reference gene primer amplification in the assay estimated nucleated cell counts. The protocol was immunoSEQ multiplex PCR, while the TCRdb copy is restricted to in-frame clones and leaves out a portion. Clone size and the V and J calls come from that table; the DNA yielded D and trimming. The sample has about 180,000 clones, 79% seen once; the top ten hold 7.5% to 8.5%. The Seattle patients joined while their infection was active and were tracked longitudinally afterward.

The sequence derives from an older woman with COVID-19, enrolled during active disease. Material for sequencing was peripheral blood. The gene calls are TRBV5-1 and TRBJ2-1; TRBD2 matches at 7 bases. CDR3: CASSLRGRANYEQFF. The CDR3 nucleotides read TGCGCCAGCAGCTTGCGTGGGAGGGCCAATTATGAGCAGTTCTTC.